These T cell receptor beta chains were read from a single sample in a study of T-cell reconstitution after alpha-beta-depleted transplantation in children. MiXCR, run by TCRdb on the PCR reads, gives a single entry per CDR3 protein. The data show a few hundred thousand distinct CDR3 sequences, over 20% seen once. The source material was PBMCs, sampled before TCRalphabeta/CD19-depleted stem cell transplant. The receptors here all came from a boy under two years old with Wiskott-Aldrich syndrome, due to receive a stem cell transplant. Both conserved end residues are part of each CDR3. The D gene is left open where the match is weak. Rows may omit the clone size; those that give it use once, few, many or a size class.

TRBJ1-5,.,.,TRBV28,15,CASRTPTGRNQPQHF,TGTGCCAGCAGGACACCAACAGGGCGCAATCAGCCCCAGCATTTT
TRBJ2-1,.,few,TRBV12-3/TRBV12-4,12,CASSHQGREQFF,TGTGCCAGCAGTCACCAGGGTCGCGAGCAGTTCTTC
TRBJ2-7,TRBD1,.,TRBV20-1,15,CSARDYQGATYEQYF,TGCAGTGCTAGAGATTATCAGGGGGCTACCTACGAGCAGTACTTC
TRBJ2-7,TRBD1,.,TRBV11-2,19,CASSLIDRGLLAVNYEQYF,TGTGCCAGCAGCTTAATCGACAGGGGACTCTTAGCGGTAAATTACGAGCAGTACTTC
TRBJ2-3,TRBD2,many,TRBV5-1,14,CASSRLAGADTQYF,TGCGCCAGCAGCCGACTAGCGGGAGCAGATACGCAGTATTTT
TRBJ2-7,.,few,TRBV29-1,12,CSVVVTKYEQYF,TGCAGCGTTGTGGTGACCAAGTACGAGCAGTACTTC
TRBJ2-3,.,few,TRBV28,16,CASSSLEIELPDTQYF,TGTGCCAGCAGTTCCCTAGAAATTGAGCTCCCAGATACGCAGTATTTT
TRBJ2-1,.,few,TRBV5-6,14,CASRPGLTYNEQFF,TGTGCCAGCAGGCCGGGACTTACTTACAATGAGCAGTTCTTC
TRBJ2-1,TRBD2,.,TRBV15,17,CATSRTTSGRPGNEQFF,TGTGCCACCAGCAGAACGACTAGCGGGAGGCCAGGGAATGAGCAGTTCTTC
TRBJ2-6,.,few,TRBV5-6,13,CASSRTWANVLTF,TGTGCCAGCAGCCGTACCTGGGCCAACGTCCTGACTTTC
TRBJ2-1,TRBD2,.,TRBV28,16,CATKISGRASYNEQFF,TGTGCCACCAAGATTAGCGGGAGGGCGTCCTACAATGAGCAGTTCTTC
TRBJ2-1,TRBD2,.,TRBV7-9,16,CASRPRSLAGHNEQFF,TGTGCCAGCAGGCCCCGTTCACTAGCGGGGCACAATGAGCAGTTCTTC
TRBJ1-5,TRBD1,.,TRBV5-5,15,CASSLATGELQPQHF,TGTGCCAGCAGCTTGGCCACAGGGGAGCTACAGCCCCAGCATTTT
TRBJ2-1,TRBD2,.,TRBV2,14,CASILRETGNEQFF,TGTGCCAGCATATTGCGGGAGACCGGGAATGAGCAGTTCTTC
TRBJ2-1,.,.,TRBV24-1,11,CATSELNEQFF,TGTGCCACCAGTGAATTGAATGAGCAGTTCTTC
TRBJ2-1,.,.,TRBV11-3,12,CASSLKKNEQFF,TGTGCCAGCAGCTTAAAGAAAAATGAGCAGTTCTTC
TRBJ2-1,TRBD2,.,TRBV11-2,19,CASSLVGTPGLGVYNDQFF,TGTGCCAGCAGCTTAGTAGGAACTCCGGGACTAGGAGTCTACAATGACCAGTTCTTC
TRBJ1-5,.,.,TRBV7-8,18,CASSLRATAKYSNQPQHF,TGTGCCAGCAGCTTAAGGGCGACGGCTAAATATAGCAATCAGCCCCAGCATTTT
TRBJ2-7,TRBD2,few,TRBV7-2,14,CASRWTSGSYEQYF,TGTGCCAGCAGGTGGACTAGCGGCTCCTACGAGCAGTACTTC
TRBJ2-3,.,.,TRBV5-5,16,CASSLGKLGGTDTQYF,TGTGCCAGCAGCTTGGGGAAACTAGGAGGCACAGATACGCAGTATTTT
TRBJ2-7,TRBD2,.,TRBV10-3,18,CAISEWLRTRALYEKQYF,TGTGCCATCAGTGAGTGGCTGAGGACTAGGGCACTCTACGAGAAGCAGTACTTC
TRBJ2-7,TRBD2,few,TRBV5-1,14,CASSLSAGGGEQYF,TGCGCCAGCAGCTTGTCTGCGGGAGGCGGCGAGCAGTACTTC
TRBJ1-3,.,.,TRBV5-1,15,CASSLASGPGNTIYF,TGCGCCAGCAGCTTGGCCTCAGGCCCTGGAAACACCATATATTTT
TRBJ2-7,TRBD1,.,TRBV27,14,CASSLRPDRGEQYF,TGTGCCAGCAGTTTACGGCCCGACAGGGGCGAGCAGTACTTC
TRBJ2-2,TRBD2,.,TRBV12-3/TRBV12-4,14,CASSLGGVTGELFF,TGTGCCAGCAGTTTGGGAGGGGTCACCGGGGAGCTGTTTTTT
TRBJ1-1,.,.,TRBV20-1,12,CSARKGYTEAFF,TGCAGTGCTAGAAAGGGGTATACTGAAGCTTTCTTT
TRBJ1-4,.,few,TRBV5-1,14,CASSLQGNNEKLFF,TGCGCCAGCAGCTTACAGGGAAATAATGAAAAACTGTTTTTT
TRBJ2-1,.,.,TRBV9,14,CASSPNHAGNEQFF,TGTGCCAGCAGCCCGAACCATGCGGGGAATGAGCAGTTCTTC
TRBJ1-1,TRBD1,.,TRBV12-3/TRBV12-4,17,CASSFSTGGAGRPEAFF,TGTGCCAGCAGTTTTTCGACAGGGGGCGCGGGAAGGCCTGAAGCTTTCTTT
TRBJ1-2,.,.,TRBV7-6,13,CASSQTDGYGYTF,TGTGCCAGCAGCCAAACAGACGGGTATGGCTACACCTTC
TRBJ2-1,.,once,TRBV7-2,13,CASSLLGWNEQFF,TGTGCCAGCAGCTTATTAGGGTGGAATGAGCAGTTCTTC
TRBJ2-6,.,.,TRBV7-3,16,CASSKISGSGANVLTF,TGTGCCAGCAGCAAGATTTCAGGGAGCGGGGCCAACGTCCTGACTTTC
TRBJ2-2,.,.,TRBV7-2,11,CASRKTGELFF,TGTGCCAGCCGAAAGACCGGGGAGCTGTTTTTT
TRBJ2-7,.,.,TRBV5-1,13,CASSLGPFYEQYF,TGCGCCAGCAGCTTGGGACCATTCTACGAGCAGTACTTC
TRBJ2-3,.,few,TRBV5-1,13,CASGSSLTSTQYF,TGCGCCAGCGGATCCTCACTAACTAGTACGCAGTATTTT
TRBJ2-1,.,few,TRBV9,13,CASSVAEYGEQFF,TGTGCCAGCAGCGTAGCGGAGTACGGGGAGCAGTTCTTC
TRBJ2-1,TRBD2,.,TRBV12-3/TRBV12-4,14,CASSGTSGTGGQFF,TGTGCCAGCAGCGGGACTAGCGGGACCGGGGGGCAGTTCTTC
TRBJ1-2,.,few,TRBV12-3/TRBV12-4,15,CASSHYREGGYGYTF,TGTGCCAGCAGCCATTACAGGGAAGGGGGGTATGGCTACACCTTC
TRBJ2-4,.,.,TRBV12-3/TRBV12-4,17,CASSLLWGLLGKNIQYF,TGTGCCAGCAGTCTGCTTTGGGGACTCCTGGGCAAAAACATTCAGTACTTC
TRBJ1-2,.,few,TRBV29-1,14,CSVARGGASYGYTF,TGCAGCGTTGCTAGAGGGGGGGCGAGCTATGGCTACACCTTC
TRBJ2-7,TRBD1,few,TRBV12-3/TRBV12-4,14,CASRRDSHFHEQYF,TGTGCCAGCAGAAGGGACAGTCATTTTCACGAGCAGTACTTC
TRBJ1-4,.,few,TRBV5-1,15,CASSKRPGTNEKLFF,TGCGCCAGCAGCAAAAGACCAGGAACTAATGAAAAACTGTTTTTT
TRBJ2-5,TRBD1,few,TRBV5-3,15,CARSFRDRVFETQYF,TGTGCCAGAAGCTTCCGGGACAGGGTTTTTGAGACCCAGTACTTC
TRBJ2-1,.,.,TRBV20-1,13,CSASGLGGGEQFF,TGCAGTGCTAGCGGACTAGGAGGGGGTGAGCAGTTCTTC
TRBJ2-7,.,few,TRBV5-6,17,CASSLLLRGRGSYEQYF,TGTGCCAGCAGCTTACTACTTCGGGGGCGTGGGTCCTACGAGCAGTACTTC
TRBJ1-5,TRBD1,.,TRBV4-1,16,CASSQGWLTGKEPQHF,TGCGCCAGCAGCCAAGGATGGTTGACAGGGAAGGAGCCCCAGCATTTT